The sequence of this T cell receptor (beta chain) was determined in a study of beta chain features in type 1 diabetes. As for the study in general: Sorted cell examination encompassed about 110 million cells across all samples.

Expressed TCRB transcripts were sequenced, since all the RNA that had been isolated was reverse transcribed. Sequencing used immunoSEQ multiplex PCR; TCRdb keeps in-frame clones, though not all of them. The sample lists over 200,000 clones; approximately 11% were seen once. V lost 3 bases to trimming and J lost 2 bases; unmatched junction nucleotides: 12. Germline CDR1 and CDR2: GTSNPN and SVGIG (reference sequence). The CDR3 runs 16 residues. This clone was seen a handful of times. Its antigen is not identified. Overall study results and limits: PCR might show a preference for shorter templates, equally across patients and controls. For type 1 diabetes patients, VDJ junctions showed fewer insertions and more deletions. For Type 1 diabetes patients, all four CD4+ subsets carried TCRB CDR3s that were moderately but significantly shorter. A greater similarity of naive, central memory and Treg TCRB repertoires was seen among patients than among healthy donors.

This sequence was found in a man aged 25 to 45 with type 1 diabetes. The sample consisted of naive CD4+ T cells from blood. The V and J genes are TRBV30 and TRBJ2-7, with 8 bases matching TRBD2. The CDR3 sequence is CAWSRNERGTTYEQYF. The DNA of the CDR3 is TGTGCCTGGAGCAGAAACGAGCGGGGGACTACCTACGAGCAGTACTTC.